This TCR beta chain came from a study of neoadjuvant anti-PD-1 for oral cavity cancer. The data were produced by immunoSEQ multiplex PCR, yet TCRdb's version contains in-frame clones alone and is incomplete. In the table there are more than 15,000 clones, approximately 68% of which are singletons. CDR1 is MGHRA and CDR2 is YSYEKL in the germline V gene. J gave up 7 bases and V 2 bases, and 10 bases lay outside the gene matches. The CDR3 loop spans 15 amino acids. This clonotype was obtained from a person between 35 and 79 years old with oral cavity squamous cell carcinoma. J is TRBJ2-7 and V is TRBV4-1; TRBD2 aligns across 8 bases. The sequencing here drew on PBMCs, taken before nivolumab (anti-PD-1) treatment. CDR3 region: CASSQTQTSEGEQYF. The DNA for the CDR3 is TGCGCCAGCAGCCAAACCCAGACTAGCGAGGGAGAGCAGTACTTC.